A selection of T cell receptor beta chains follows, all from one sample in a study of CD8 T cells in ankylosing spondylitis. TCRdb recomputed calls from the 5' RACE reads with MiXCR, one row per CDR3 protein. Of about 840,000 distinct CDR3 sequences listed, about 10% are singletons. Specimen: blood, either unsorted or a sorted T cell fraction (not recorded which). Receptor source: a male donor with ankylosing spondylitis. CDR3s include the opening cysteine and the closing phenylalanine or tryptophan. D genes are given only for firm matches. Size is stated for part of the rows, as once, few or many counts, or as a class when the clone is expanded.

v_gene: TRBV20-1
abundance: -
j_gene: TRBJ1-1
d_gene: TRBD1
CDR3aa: CSAAPTGYAEAFF
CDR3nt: TGCAGTGCTGCCCCGACAGGGTACGCTGAAGCTTTCTTT

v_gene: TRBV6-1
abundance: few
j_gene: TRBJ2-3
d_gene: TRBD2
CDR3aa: CASSPSGSSADTQYF
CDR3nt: TGTGCCAGCAGTCCTAGCGGGAGTAGCGCAGATACGCAGTATTTT

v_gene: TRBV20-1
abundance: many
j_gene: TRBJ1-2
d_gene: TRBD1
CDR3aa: CSASGTGGGNYGYTF
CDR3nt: TGCAGTGCTAGTGGGACAGGGGGAGGAAACTATGGCTACACCTTC

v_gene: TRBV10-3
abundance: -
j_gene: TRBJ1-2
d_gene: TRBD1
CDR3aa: CAISESTGTEGYTF
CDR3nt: TGTGCCATCAGTGAGTCGACAGGGACGGAGGGCTACACCTTC

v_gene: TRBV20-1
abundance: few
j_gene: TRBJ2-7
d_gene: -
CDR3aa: CSAREGGDYEQYF
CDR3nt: TGCAGTGCTAGGGAGGGGGGCGACTACGAGCAGTACTTC

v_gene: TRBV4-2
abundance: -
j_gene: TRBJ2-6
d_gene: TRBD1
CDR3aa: CASSQDPRTGVLASGANVLTF
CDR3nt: TGTGCCAGCAGCCAAGATCCTCGGACAGGAGTTTTAGCCTCTGGGGCCAACGTCCTGACTTTC

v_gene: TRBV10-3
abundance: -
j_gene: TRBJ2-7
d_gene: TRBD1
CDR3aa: CAIGTGADEQYF
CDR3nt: TGTGCCATCGGGACAGGGGCGGACGAGCAGTACTTC

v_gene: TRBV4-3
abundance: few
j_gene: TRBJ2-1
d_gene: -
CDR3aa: CASSQEASRYNEQFF
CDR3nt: TGCGCCAGCAGCCAAGAGGCTAGCAGATACAATGAGCAGTTCTTC

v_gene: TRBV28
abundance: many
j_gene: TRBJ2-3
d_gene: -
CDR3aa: CASSLMGPEKRRYF
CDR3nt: TGTGCCAGCAGTCTGATGGGCCCGGAGAAGAGGCGGTATTTT

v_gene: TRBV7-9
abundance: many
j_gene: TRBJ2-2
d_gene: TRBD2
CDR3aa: CASSRTSGGTGELFF
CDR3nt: TGTGCCAGCAGCCGGACTAGCGGGGGCACCGGGGAGCTGTTTTTT

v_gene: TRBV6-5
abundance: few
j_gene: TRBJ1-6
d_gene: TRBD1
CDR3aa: CASSYETGSNSPLHF
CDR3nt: TGTGCCAGCAGTTATGAGACAGGGTCTAATTCACCCCTCCACTTT

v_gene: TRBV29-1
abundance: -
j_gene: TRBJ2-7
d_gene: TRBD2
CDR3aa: CSVGRGGGPAYEQYF
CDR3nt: TGCAGCGTTGGCCGCGGGGGAGGGCCCGCCTACGAGCAGTACTTC

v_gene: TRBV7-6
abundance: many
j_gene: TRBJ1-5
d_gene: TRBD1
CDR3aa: CASSSPGGQGSGQPQHF
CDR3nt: TGTGCCAGCAGCTCCCCCGGCGGACAGGGGTCTGGTCAGCCCCAGCATTTT

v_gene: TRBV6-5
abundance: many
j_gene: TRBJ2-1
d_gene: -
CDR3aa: CASSYGGDWISYNEQFF
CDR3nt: TGTGCCAGCAGTTACGGGGGCGACTGGATCTCCTACAATGAGCAGTTCTTC

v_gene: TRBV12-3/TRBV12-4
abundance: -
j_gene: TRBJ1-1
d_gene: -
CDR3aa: CASRFMNTEAFF
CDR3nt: TGTGCCAGCAGGTTCATGAACACTGAAGCTTTCTTT

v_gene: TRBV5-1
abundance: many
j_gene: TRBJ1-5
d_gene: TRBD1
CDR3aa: CASRPGTGLDQPQHF
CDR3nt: TGCGCCAGCAGGCCCGGGACAGGGCTAGATCAGCCCCAGCATTTT

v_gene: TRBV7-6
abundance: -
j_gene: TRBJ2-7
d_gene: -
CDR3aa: CASSFDRPYPYEQYF
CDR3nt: TGTGCCAGCAGCTTCGACAGACCCTACCCCTACGAGCAGTACTTC

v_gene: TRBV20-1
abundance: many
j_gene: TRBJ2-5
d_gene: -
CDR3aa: CSASRNHETQYF
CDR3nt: TGCAGTGCTAGCCGGAACCATGAGACCCAGTACTTC

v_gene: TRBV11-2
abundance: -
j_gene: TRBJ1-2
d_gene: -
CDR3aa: CASSLVGGRYGYTF
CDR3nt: TGTGCCAGCAGCTTAGTCGGGGGAAGGTATGGCTACACCTTC

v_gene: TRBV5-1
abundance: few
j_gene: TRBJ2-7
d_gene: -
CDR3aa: CASSSQGAGNEQYF
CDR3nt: TGCGCCAGCAGCTCCCAAGGGGCCGGCAACGAGCAGTACTTC

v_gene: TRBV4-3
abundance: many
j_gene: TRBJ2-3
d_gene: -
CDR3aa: CASSQGRIYTDTQYF
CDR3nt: TGCGCCAGCAGCCAAGGCAGGATCTACACAGATACGCAGTATTTT

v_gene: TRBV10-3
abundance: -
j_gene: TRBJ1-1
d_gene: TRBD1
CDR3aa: CAISRQGQNTEAFF
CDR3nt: TGTGCCATCAGCCGACAGGGGCAGAACACTGAAGCTTTCTTT

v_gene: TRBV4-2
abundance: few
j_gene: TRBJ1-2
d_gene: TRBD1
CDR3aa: CASSQDRWQGDGYTF
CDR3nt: TGTGCCAGCAGCCAAGATCGGTGGCAGGGGGATGGCTACACCTTC

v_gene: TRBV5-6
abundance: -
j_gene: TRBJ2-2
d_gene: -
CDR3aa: CASSFGRTNTGELFF
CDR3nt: TGTGCCAGCAGCTTTGGCAGGACGAACACCGGGGAGCTGTTTTTT

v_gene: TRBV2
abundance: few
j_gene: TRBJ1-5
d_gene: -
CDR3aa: CASSLDSPLGAQHF
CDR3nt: TGTGCCAGCAGCCTGGACAGCCCCTTGGGGGCCCAGCATTTT

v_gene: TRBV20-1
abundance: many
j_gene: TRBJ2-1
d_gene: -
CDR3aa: CSARDPPRGNEQFF
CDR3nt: TGCAGTGCTAGAGATCCTCCGAGGGGAAATGAGCAGTTCTTC

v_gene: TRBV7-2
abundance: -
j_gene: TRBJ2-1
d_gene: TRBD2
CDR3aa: CASSFGGLAGFEQFF
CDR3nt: TGTGCCAGCAGCTTCGGGGGACTAGCGGGATTTGAGCAGTTCTTC

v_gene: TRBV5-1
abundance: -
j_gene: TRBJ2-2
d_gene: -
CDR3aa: CASSLVGQRNTGELFF
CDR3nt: TGCGCCAGCAGCTTGGTGGGACAAAGGAACACCGGGGAGCTGTTTTTT

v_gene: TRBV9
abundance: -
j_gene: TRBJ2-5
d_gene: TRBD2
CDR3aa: CASSAGTSGFQETQYF
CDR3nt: TGTGCCAGCAGCGCCGGGACTAGCGGGTTTCAAGAGACCCAGTACTTC

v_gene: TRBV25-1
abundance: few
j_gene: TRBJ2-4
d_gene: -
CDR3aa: CASSEIGQSKNIQYF
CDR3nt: TGTGCCAGCAGTGAAATCGGACAGTCAAAAAACATTCAGTACTTC

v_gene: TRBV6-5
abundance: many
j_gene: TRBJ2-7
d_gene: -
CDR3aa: CASSYSVTVAYEQYF
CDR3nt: TGTGCCAGCAGTTACTCAGTGACAGTGGCCTACGAGCAGTACTTC

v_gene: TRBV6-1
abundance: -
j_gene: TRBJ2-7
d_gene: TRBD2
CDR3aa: CASSALGGSGSEQYF
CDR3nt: TGTGCCAGCAGTGCCCTCGGAGGGAGCGGGAGCGAGCAGTACTTC

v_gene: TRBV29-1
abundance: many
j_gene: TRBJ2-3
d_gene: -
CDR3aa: CSVEGGSTDTQYF
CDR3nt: TGCAGCGTTGAAGGGGGGAGCACAGATACGCAGTATTTT

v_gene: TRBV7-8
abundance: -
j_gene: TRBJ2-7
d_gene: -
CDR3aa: CASSSPFNYEQYF
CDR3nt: TGTGCCAGCAGCTCCCCATTCAACTACGAGCAGTACTTC

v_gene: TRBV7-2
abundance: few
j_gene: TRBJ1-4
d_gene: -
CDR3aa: CASSFYGMTNEKLFF
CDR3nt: TGTGCCAGCAGCTTCTATGGTATGACTAATGAAAAACTGTTTTTT

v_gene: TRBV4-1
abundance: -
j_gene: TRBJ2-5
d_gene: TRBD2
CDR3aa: CASSQVGGSAYDLVTQYF
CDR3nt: TGCGCCAGCAGCCAAGTTGGCGGGAGCGCATATGATTTGGTGACCCAGTACTTC

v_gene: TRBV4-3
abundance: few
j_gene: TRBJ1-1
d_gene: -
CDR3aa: CASSQGASYSTEAFF
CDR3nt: TGCGCCAGCAGCCAAGGGGCTAGTTATAGCACTGAAGCTTTCTTT